Below, 9 T cell receptor beta chains from the same sample are listed, as sequenced in a study of patients and donors after allogeneic stem cell transplantation. Each CDR3 protein gets one entry after TCRdb re-called the RT-PCR reads with MiXCR. The data show roughly 140,000 distinct CDR3 sequences, with over 30% seen just once and 50% held by the top ten. The sample consisted of blood, either unsorted or a sorted T cell fraction (not recorded which). The receptor source for this set is a human donor who was either an allogeneic HSCT recipient or a stem cell or donor lymphocyte infusion donor (not recorded which). It is not recorded whose cells these are; they may come from a transplant donor.

The V call is TRBV9, the J call TRBJ2-2, with D uncertain. Germline V CDR1 and CDR2: SGDLS, YYNGEE. Trimming took off 3 bases at V and 6 bases at J, with 9 bases between the two ends. The CDR3 loop spans 13 amino acids. The CDR3 spells CASSAPLPGELFF. In nucleotides, the CDR3 is TGTGCCAGCAGCGCCCCACTTCCCGGGGAGCTGTTTTTT. Full variable domain (outside the CDR3, taken from reference TRBV9 and TRBJ2-2): DSGVTQTPKHLITATGQRVTLRCSPRSGDLSVYWYQQSLDQGLQFLIQYYNGEERAKGNILERFSAQQFPDLHSELNLSSLELGDSALYFCASSAPLPGELFFGEGSRLTVL.

Details on this clonotype: Given a much more abundant clone one base away, this may be a read error. V is TRBV9 and J is TRBJ1-1; D is undetermined. V was clipped by 4 bases and J by 0 bases, with 7 bases between them. This CDR3 region has 13 residues. CDR1 and CDR2 from the germline V gene are SGDLS and YYNGEE. As DNA, the CDR3 is TGTGCCAGCAGCTCCCGACTGAACACTGAAGCTTTCTTT. Translated: CASSSRLNTEAFF.

The CDR3 sequence: CASTDSGVGQFF. The CDR3, as DNA: TGTGCCAGCACAGACTCGGGGGTTGGGCAGTTCTTC. This chain joins TRBV11-2 and TRBJ2-1; tentatively, D is TRBD2 (6 bases). The length of the CDR3 is 12 residues. Germline loops: CDR1 SGHAT, CDR2 FQNNGV. The V end lost 7 bases, the J end lost 12 bases, and 16 bases lay between the germline ends.

The rearrangement uses TRBV12-3 or TRBV12-4 and TRBJ1-5, with a possible D match to TRBD1 (5 bases). V lost 4 bases and J lost 12, with 13 bases in between. The CDR3 loop spans 12 amino acids. CDR3 nucleotide sequence: TGTGCCAGCAGTTCTCCGGGACCTCTCCAGCATTTT. Its protein is CASSSPGPLQHF.

This clonotype has only a few counts. The chain combines TRBV10-3 with TRBJ1-3; D call uncertain. The CDR3 extends over 13 amino acids. Germline loops: CDR1 ENHRY, CDR2 SYGVKD. The V end was cut by 6 bases, the J end by 0 bases, with 6 bases between. CDR3 in amino acids: CAIRGSSGNTIYF. The CDR3 DNA sequence: TGTGCCATCAGGGGGAGCTCTGGAAACACCATATATTTT.

The J gene is TRBJ1-5, the V gene TRBV27; D not certain. Germline CDR1 and CDR2: MNHEY and SMNVEV (reference sequence). V was pared by 4 bases and J by 0 bases, with 13 bases between. The CDR3 sequence is 16 residues long. The CDR3: CASSSTLGYSNQPQHF. In DNA, the CDR3 is TGTGCCAGCAGTTCCACTTTGGGTTATAGCAATCAGCCCCAGCATTTT.

The chain links TRBV12-3 or TRBV12-4 to TRBJ1-5; TRBD1 aligns across 7 bases. This CDR3 has 14 residues. The V and J ends lost 6 bases and 4 bases, in that order; junction bases with no gene match: 6. CDR3 nucleotide sequence: TGTGCCAGCAGGGGCGGGACAGCTAATCAGCCCCAGCATTTT. Its protein product is CASRGGTANQPQHF.

This clonotype appeared a few times. V and J are TRBV12-3 or TRBV12-4 and TRBJ1-2, with 7 bases aligning to TRBD1. The ends lost 7 bases at V and 4 bases at J; junction bases unmatched: 6. This CDR3 is built from 13 residues. CDR3 sequence reads: CASTLGQAYGYTF. The DNA for the CDR3 is TGTGCCAGCACCCTTGGACAGGCCTATGGCTACACCTTC.

This clonotype was seen only a few times. V gene TRBV28 combines with J gene TRBJ2-2; D remains unclear. Trimming shortened V by 5 bases and J by 3 bases, and 4 bases separated the two germline ends. CDR1 and CDR2 (germline): MDHEN, SYDVKM. The CDR3 totals 12 residues. CDR3 loop: CASSPYTGELFF. As DNA, the CDR3 is TGTGCCAGCAGTCCCTACACCGGGGAGCTGTTTTTT.